This T cell receptor beta chain originates from a study of shared clonotypes between healthy human individuals. Study outcomes and limitations: Owing to a small donor count, the genetic and exposure-history diversity represented was limited.

Produced via immunoSEQ multiplex PCR; TCRdb's table is partial and in-frame only. The sample lists 400,000 to 600,000 clones, roughly three quarters occurring once. The healthy adult donors were HIV-negative and reported no recent acute infections or vaccinations. All participating donors were Caucasian adults from Nashville, Tennessee. Comment on this clone: The antigen remains unidentified.

CDR1 SGDLS and CDR2 YYNGEE come from the germline V gene. The CDR3 spans 15 residues. The ends lost 1 base at V and 7 bases at J; junction bases unmatched: 4. The sequence was obtained from a woman between 35 and 50 years old in good health. Some clones in this sample may be carry-over from other donors' samples. Sequencing was carried out using PBMCs. The chain combines TRBV9 with TRBJ2-2; TRBD1 matches 10 bases. CDR3 in amino acids: CASSVLTGGVGELFF. CDR3 bases: TGTGCCAGCAGCGTACTGACAGGGGGCGTCGGGGAGCTGTTTTTT.